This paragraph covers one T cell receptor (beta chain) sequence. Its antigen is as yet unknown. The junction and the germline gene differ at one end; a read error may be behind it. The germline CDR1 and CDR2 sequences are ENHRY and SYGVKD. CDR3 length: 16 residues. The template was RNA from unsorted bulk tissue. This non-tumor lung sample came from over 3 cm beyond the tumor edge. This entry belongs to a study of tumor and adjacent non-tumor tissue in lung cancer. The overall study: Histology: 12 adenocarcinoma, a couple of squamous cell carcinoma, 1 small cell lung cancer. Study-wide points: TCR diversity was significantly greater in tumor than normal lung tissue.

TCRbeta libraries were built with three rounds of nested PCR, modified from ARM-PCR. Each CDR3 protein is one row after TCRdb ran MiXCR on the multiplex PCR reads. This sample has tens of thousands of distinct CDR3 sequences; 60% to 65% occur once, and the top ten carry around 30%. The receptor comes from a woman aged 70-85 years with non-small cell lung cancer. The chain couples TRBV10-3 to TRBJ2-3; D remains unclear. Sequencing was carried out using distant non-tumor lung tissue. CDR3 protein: CTITESMLQDTDTQYF. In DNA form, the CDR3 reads TGTACCATCACTGAGTCGATGCTCCAGGACACAGATACGCAGTATTTT.